The present entry profiles one TCR beta chain with its context. Its antigen is undetermined. This entry is derived from a study of immune heterogeneity within non-small cell lung tumors. In the study overall: With respect to histology, the tumors encompassed a few squamous cell carcinomas, some 10 non-squamous carcinomas and 1 not otherwise specified.

Using 32 V and 13 J primers, multiplex PCR amplified TCR beta CDR3. TCRdb passed the multiplex PCR reads through MiXCR, listing each CDR3 protein once. Of 20,000 or so distinct CDR3 sequences in the sample, around 26% are singletons; the top ten hold roughly 4%. The V end lost 0 bases, the J end lost 4 bases, and 14 bases lay between the germline ends. The CDR3 has 16 amino acids. Germline CDR1 SGDLS, CDR2 YYNGEE. Bulk tumor genomic DNA was the template, and each sample received about 590 ng. Multiple widely separated biopsies were taken from each primary tumor at surgery. Untreated, newly diagnosed non-small cell lung cancer patients underwent curative surgery. Study-wide points: Individual patients' high-frequency T-cell receptor beta clonotypes were largely distinct from one another. Local T-cell repertoire clonality was correlated with local tumor mutational burden, and the correlation was positive. It was moderate in strength but statistically significant (R approximately 0.3).

The clonotype was recovered from a man aged 40-49 years with non-small cell lung cancer. The chain has TRBV9 and TRBJ2-1, with a tentative D call TRBD2 (6 bases). Sequenced: lung tumor tissue. The CDR3 region has the DNA TGTGCCAGCAGCGTAGTGGCCGGGAGTGCATACAATGAGCAGTTCTTC. Amino acids: CASSVVAGSAYNEQFF. Variable domain in full (rest from reference TRBV9 and TRBJ2-1): DSGVTQTPKHLITATGQRVTLRCSPRSGDLSVYWYQQSLDQGLQFLIQYYNGEERAKGNILERFSAQQFPDLHSELNLSSLELGDSALYFCASSVVAGSAYNEQFFGPGTRLTVL.